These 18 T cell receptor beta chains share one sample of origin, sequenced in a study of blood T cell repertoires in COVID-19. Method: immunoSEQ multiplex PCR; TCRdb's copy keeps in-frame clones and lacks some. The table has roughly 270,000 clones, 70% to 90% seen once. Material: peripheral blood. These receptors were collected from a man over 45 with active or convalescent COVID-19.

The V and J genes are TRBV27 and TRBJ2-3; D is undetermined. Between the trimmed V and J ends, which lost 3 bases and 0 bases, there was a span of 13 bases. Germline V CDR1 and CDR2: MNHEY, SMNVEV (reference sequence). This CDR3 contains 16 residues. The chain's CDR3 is CASSFDSRRSTDTQYF. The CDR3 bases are TGTGCCAGCAGTTTTGACTCCCGACGGAGCACAGATACGCAGTATTTT.

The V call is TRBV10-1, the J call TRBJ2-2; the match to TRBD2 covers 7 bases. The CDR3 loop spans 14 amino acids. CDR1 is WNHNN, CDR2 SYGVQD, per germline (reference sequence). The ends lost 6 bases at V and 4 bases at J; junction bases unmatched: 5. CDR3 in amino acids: CASRLADLTGELFF. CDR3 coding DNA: TGCGCCAGCAGGCTAGCGGATCTCACCGGGGAGCTGTTTTTT.

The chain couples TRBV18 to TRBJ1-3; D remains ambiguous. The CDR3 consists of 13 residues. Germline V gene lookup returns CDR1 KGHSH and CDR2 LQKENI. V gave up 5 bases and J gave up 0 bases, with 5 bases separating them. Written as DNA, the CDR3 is TGTGCCAGCTCAGGAGACTCTGGAAACACCATATATTTT. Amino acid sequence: CASSGDSGNTIYF.

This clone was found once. The CDR3 nucleotides are TGTGCCAGCAGTTATGGGACAGGGGGCGCCTATGGCTACACCTTC. Translating gives CASSYGTGGAYGYTF. The chain recombines TRBV6-6 with TRBJ1-2; 12 nucleotides agree with TRBD1. Unmatched junction bases numbered 3, after V lost 3 bases and J lost 4 bases. CDR1 and CDR2 from the germline V gene are MNHNY and SVGAGI (reference sequence). The CDR3 runs 15 residues.

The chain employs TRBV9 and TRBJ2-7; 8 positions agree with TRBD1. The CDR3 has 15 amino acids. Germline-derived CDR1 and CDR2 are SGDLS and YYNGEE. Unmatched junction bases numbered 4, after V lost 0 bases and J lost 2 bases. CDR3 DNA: TGTGCCAGCAGCGTAGCACAGGGGGGTCCCTACGAGCAGTACTTC. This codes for CASSVAQGGPYEQYF.

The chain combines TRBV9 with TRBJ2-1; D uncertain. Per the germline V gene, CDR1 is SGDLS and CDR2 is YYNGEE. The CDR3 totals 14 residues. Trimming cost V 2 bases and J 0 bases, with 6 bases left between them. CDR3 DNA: TGTGCCAGCAGCGTGGCCAACTCCTACAATGAGCAGTTCTTC. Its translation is CASSVANSYNEQFF.

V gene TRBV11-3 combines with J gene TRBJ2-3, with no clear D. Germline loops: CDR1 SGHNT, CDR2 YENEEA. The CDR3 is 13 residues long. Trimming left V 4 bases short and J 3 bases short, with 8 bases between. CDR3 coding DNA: TGTGCCAGCAGCTCCCCCCGGACAGATACGCAGTATTTT. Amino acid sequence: CASSSPRTDTQYF. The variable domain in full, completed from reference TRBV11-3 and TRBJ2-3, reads EAGVVQSPRYKIIEKKQPVAFWCNPISGHNTLYWYLQNLGQGPELLIRYENEEAVDDSQLPKDRFSAERLKGVDSTLKIQPAELGDSAVYLCASSSPRTDTQYFGPGTRLTVL.

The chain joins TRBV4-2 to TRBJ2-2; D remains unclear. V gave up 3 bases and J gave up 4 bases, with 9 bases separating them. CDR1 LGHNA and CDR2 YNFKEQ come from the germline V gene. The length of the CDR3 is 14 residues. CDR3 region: CASSQGTATGELFF. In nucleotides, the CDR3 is TGTGCCAGCAGCCAGGGCACGGCCACCGGGGAGCTGTTTTTT.

The CDR3 reads CASRDGTTYTGELFF. The CDR3 DNA sequence: TGTGCCAGCAGGGACGGGACTACTTACACCGGGGAGCTGTTTTTT. The V and J genes are TRBV3-1 (or the pseudogene TRBV3-2) and TRBJ2-2; TRBD2 matches at 7 bases. V dropped 6 bases and J dropped 3; count of bases not matched to a gene: 7. Germline loops: CDR1 LGHDT, CDR2 YNNKEL (reference sequence). The CDR3 length is 15 residues.

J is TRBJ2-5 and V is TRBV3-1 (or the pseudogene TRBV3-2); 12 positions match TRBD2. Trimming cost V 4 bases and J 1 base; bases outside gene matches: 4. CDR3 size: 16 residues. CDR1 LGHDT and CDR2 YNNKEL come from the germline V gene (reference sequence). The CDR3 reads CASSLTSGRTQETQYF. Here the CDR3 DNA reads TGTGCCAGCAGCCTTACTAGCGGGAGGACCCAAGAGACCCAGTACTTC.

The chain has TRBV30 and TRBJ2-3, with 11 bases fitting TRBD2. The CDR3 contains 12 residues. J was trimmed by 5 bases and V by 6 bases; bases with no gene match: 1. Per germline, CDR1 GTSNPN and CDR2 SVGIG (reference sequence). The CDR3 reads CACGLAGDTQYF. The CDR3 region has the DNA TGTGCCTGCGGACTAGCGGGAGATACGCAGTATTTT. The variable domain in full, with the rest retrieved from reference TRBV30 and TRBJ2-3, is SQTIHQWPATLVQPVGSPLSLECTVEGTSNPNLYWYRQAAGRGLQLLFYSVGIGQISSEVPQNLSASRPQDRQFILSSKKLLLSDSGFYLCACGLAGDTQYFGPGTRLTVL.

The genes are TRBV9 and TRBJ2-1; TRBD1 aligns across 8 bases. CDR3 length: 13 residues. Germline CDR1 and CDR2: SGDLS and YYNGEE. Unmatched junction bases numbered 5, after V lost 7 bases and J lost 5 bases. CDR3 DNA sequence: TGTGCCAGCGAGGGACAGGCCCACAATGAGCAGTTCTTC. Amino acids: CASEGQAHNEQFF.

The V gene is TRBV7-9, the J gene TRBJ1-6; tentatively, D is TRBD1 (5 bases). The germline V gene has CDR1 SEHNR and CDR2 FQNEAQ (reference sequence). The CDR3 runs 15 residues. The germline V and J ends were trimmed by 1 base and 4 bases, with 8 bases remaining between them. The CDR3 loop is CASSLGAGYNSPLHF. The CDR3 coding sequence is TGTGCCAGCAGCTTAGGGGCAGGGTATAATTCACCCCTCCACTTT.

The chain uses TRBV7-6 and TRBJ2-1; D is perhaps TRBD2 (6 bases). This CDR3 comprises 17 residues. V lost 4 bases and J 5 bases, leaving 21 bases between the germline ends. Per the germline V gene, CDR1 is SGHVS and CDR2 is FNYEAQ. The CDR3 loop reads CASSSTPLAPNDNEQFF. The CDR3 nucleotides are TGTGCCAGCAGCTCCACGCCCCTAGCGCCAAACGACAATGAGCAGTTCTTC.

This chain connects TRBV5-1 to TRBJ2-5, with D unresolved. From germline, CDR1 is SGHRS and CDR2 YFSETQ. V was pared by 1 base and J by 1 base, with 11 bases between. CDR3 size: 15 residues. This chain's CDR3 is CASSLWRNRQETQYF. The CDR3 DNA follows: TGCGCCAGCAGCTTGTGGCGGAATCGCCAAGAGACCCAGTACTTC. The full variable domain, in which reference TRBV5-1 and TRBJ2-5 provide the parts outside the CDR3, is KAGVTQTPRYLIKTRGQQVTLSCSPISGHRSVSWYQQTPGQGLQFLFEYFSETQRNKGNFPGRFSGRQFSNSRSEMNVSTLELGDSALYLCASSLWRNRQETQYFGPGTRLLVL.

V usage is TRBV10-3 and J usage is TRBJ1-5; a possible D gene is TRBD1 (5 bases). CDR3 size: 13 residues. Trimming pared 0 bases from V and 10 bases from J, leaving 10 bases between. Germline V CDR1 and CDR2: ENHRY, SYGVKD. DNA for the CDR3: TGTGCCATCAGTGAGTCGAGACAGAACCCCCAGCATTTT. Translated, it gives CAISESRQNPQHF.

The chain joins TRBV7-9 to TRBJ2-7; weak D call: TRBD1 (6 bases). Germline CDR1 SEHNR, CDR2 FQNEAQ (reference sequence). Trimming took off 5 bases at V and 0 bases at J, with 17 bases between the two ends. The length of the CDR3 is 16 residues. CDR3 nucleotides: TGTGCCAGCAGCCCGATGGGACACCCGAGCTCCTACGAGCAGTACTTC. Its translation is CASSPMGHPSSYEQYF.

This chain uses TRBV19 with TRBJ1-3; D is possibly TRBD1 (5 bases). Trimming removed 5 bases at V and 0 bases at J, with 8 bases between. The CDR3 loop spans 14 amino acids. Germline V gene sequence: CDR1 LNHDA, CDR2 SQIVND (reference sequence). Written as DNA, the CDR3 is TGTGCCAGTAGTCGACAGACCTCTGGAAACACCATATATTTT. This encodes CASSRQTSGNTIYF.